Shown below are 20 T cell receptor beta chains from a single sample sequenced in a study of Ad26.COV2.S vaccination and SARS-CoV-2 variants. Treatment given: about 20 received Ad26.COV2.S at low or high dose, single or two shots; several received placebo; per-sample allocation not given. Material that was analyzed had been drawn on day 63 after the first vaccine or placebo injection. Sequencing used immunoSEQ multiplex PCR; TCRdb keeps in-frame clones, though not all of them. The sample consists of roughly 300,000 clones, 88% of them appearing once. The sample in question was peripheral blood, obtained in a trial of Ad26.COV2.S vaccine versus placebo. Receptors originate from a person between 18 and 59 years old who received the Ad26.COV2.S COVID-19 vaccine or a placebo.

The V and J genes are TRBV6-4 and TRBJ1-1, with D uncertain. The V end lost 3 bases, the J end lost 5 bases, and 10 bases lay between the germline ends. Germline CDR1 is MRHNA and CDR2 is SNTAGT. This CDR3 has 13 residues. CDR3 protein: CASSDQIWTEAFF. CDR3 nucleotides: TGTGCCAGCAGTGATCAGATCTGGACTGAAGCTTTCTTT.

The J gene is TRBJ1-5, the V gene TRBV19; 7 bases are shared with TRBD1. Per germline, CDR1 LNHDA and CDR2 SQIVND (reference sequence). This CDR3 has 17 amino acids. Germline trimming cut 6 bases from V and 7 bases from J; bases unmatched to any gene: 18. The CDR3 DNA sequence: TGTGCCAGTAGCTCAGGCAGGGCAGGGGGGGTATCCCAGCCCCAGCATTTT. Its protein is CASSSGRAGGVSQPQHF.

This clone was seen a handful of times. The J gene is TRBJ1-4, the V gene TRBV6-6; D ambiguous. Trimming took off 0 bases at V and 16 bases at J, with 15 bases between the two ends. The germline gives CDR1 MNHNY, CDR2 SVGAGI (reference sequence). This CDR3 has 13 amino acids. DNA for the CDR3: TGTGCCAGCAGTTACTCTCCCCACGGACCGGGGTTTTTT. It yields the protein CASSYSPHGPGFF.

The rearrangement links TRBV7-9 to TRBJ2-7, with 7 bases identical to TRBD2. Losses at the gene ends were 5 bases for V and 2 bases for J; bases not matched to a gene: 12. Germline CDR1 and CDR2: SEHNR and FQNEAQ (reference sequence). This CDR3 has 16 amino acids. The CDR3 sequence is CASSASHVGRPYEQYF. For the CDR3, the DNA is TGTGCCAGCAGCGCATCACACGTCGGGAGGCCCTACGAGCAGTACTTC.

This chain connects TRBV4-2 to TRBJ2-7; no definite D call. This CDR3 comprises 14 residues. CDR1 and CDR2 from the germline V gene are LGHNA and YNFKEQ. V lost 1 base, J lost 2 bases, and 9 bases lay in between. Here the CDR3 DNA reads TGTGCCAGCAGCCAAGGCGCAGAGCCCTACGAGCAGTACTTC. Translated: CASSQGAEPYEQYF.

For the CDR3, the DNA is TGTGCCATCCGAGGACAGGGGATGTACTATGGCTACACCTTC. Its translation is CAIRGQGMYYGYTF. The chain links TRBV10-3 to TRBJ1-2; 9 bases fit TRBD1. CDR3 length: 14 residues. V lost 8 bases to trimming and J lost 3 bases; unmatched junction nucleotides: 7. Germline V lookup: CDR1 ENHRY, CDR2 SYGVKD.

The chain is built from TRBV12-5 and TRBJ1-1; D is undetermined. Germline values: CDR1 LGHNT, CDR2 FRNRAP. The CDR3 runs 16 residues. Trimming removed 0 bases from V and 0 bases from J, with 11 bases in between. The CDR3 is CASGLVRAPMNTEAFF. In DNA, the CDR3 is TGTGCTAGTGGTTTGGTACGGGCCCCCATGAACACTGAAGCTTTCTTT.

The rearrangement joins TRBV7-7 to TRBJ2-7; 13 bases are a match to TRBD2. Germline CDR1 and CDR2: SSHAT and FNYEAQ (reference sequence). The CDR3 runs to 15 residues. Trimming cost V 5 bases and J 3 bases; bases outside gene matches: 4. CDR3 sequence: CASSDGTSGNYEQYF. CDR3 DNA sequence: TGTGCCAGCAGCGACGGGACTAGCGGGAACTACGAGCAGTACTTC.

This clone appeared once. The V gene is TRBV4-2, the J gene TRBJ2-5; 10 positions match TRBD2. Trimming removed 0 bases from V and 4 bases from J; junction bases left unmatched: 8. The CDR3 is 17 amino acids. The germline gives CDR1 LGHNA, CDR2 YNFKEQ. CDR3 sequence (DNA): TGTGCCAGCAGCCAAGATTTCCGGGCTAGCGGGAGAGAGACCCAGTACTTC. It codes for CASSQDFRASGRETQYF.

The V call is TRBV10-3, the J call TRBJ2-7; tentatively, D is TRBD1 (8 bases). Germline-derived CDR1 and CDR2 are ENHRY and SYGVKD. V shed 10 bases and J shed 5 bases, with 18 bases lying between them. The CDR3 covers 13 residues. The CDR3 DNA is TGTGCCAGCGGGGGACAGGCCAACCACGAGCAGTACTTC. It yields the protein CASGGQANHEQYF.

For the CDR3, the DNA is TGTGCCAGCAGCTTAGGCCGAAGGGTTGGGTGGGTCAATGAGCAGTTCTTC. It encodes CASSLGRRVGWVNEQFF. The V gene is TRBV7-8, the J gene TRBJ2-1; D is ambiguous. This CDR3 is 17 amino acids long. The germline V gene encodes CDR1 SGHVS and CDR2 FQNEAQ. V was shortened by 1 base and J by 6 bases, with 19 bases between the two germline ends.

The chain carries TRBV18 and TRBJ2-6; TRBD1 might be the D (6 bases). V was trimmed by 5 bases and J by 0 bases, leaving 20 bases between them. The CDR3 loop spans 19 amino acids. From germline, CDR1 is KGHSH and CDR2 LQKENI. The CDR3 is CASSFFGGHDLSGANVLTF. In DNA form, the CDR3 reads TGTGCCAGCTCATTTTTTGGGGGACACGACCTCTCTGGGGCCAACGTCCTGACTTTC.

This clone has only one observation. This chain joins TRBV9 and TRBJ1-1; no clear D. The CDR3 totals 13 residues. The V gene's germline CDR1 is SGDLS and CDR2 YYNGEE. V shed 3 bases and J shed 1 base, with 7 bases lying between them. CDR3: CASSARRNTEAFF. In DNA form, the CDR3 reads TGTGCCAGCAGCGCGCGAAGGAACACTGAAGCTTTCTTT.

J is TRBJ1-1 and V is TRBV30, with D possibly matching TRBD1 (5 bases). Trimming pared 7 bases from V and 0 bases from J, leaving 6 bases between. The germline V gene encodes CDR1 GTSNPN and CDR2 SVGIG (reference sequence). The CDR3 is 11 amino acids. The CDR3 DNA reads as TGTGCCTCCAGGGTGAACACTGAAGCTTTCTTT. This translates into CASRVNTEAFF.

The chain uses TRBV3-1 (or the pseudogene TRBV3-2) and TRBJ1-2; TRBD1 matches 10 bases. Germline V lookup: CDR1 LGHDT, CDR2 YNNKEL (reference sequence). V lost 6 bases and J lost 6; bases outside the gene matches: 4. The CDR3 sequence is 13 residues long. DNA of the CDR3: TGTGCCAGCAGTCGGGACAGGGGTCATGGCTACACCTTC. It codes for CASSRDRGHGYTF.

The rearrangement links TRBV6-4 to TRBJ1-4, with D uncertain. There are 13 residues in the CDR3. CDR1 is MRHNA, CDR2 SNTAGT, per germline. Trimming removed 3 bases at V and 7 bases at J, with 9 bases between. CDR3: CASSEGFGEKLFF. CDR3 sequence (DNA): TGTGCCAGCAGTGAGGGTTTTGGTGAAAAACTGTTTTTT.

J is TRBJ1-5 and V is TRBV7-2; D is ambiguous. Germline V gene data show CDR1 as SGHTA and CDR2 as FQGNSA. Trimming pared 3 bases from V and 4 bases from J, leaving 13 bases between. This CDR3 is built from 15 residues. CDR3 loop: CASSFRWFSNQPQHF. The CDR3 DNA follows: TGTGCCAGCAGCTTCCGTTGGTTTAGTAATCAGCCCCAGCATTTT.

This clone was detected once. This chain connects TRBV6-5 to TRBJ2-7, with 8 positions matching TRBD2. With V trimmed by 5 bases and J by 2 bases, 8 bases remained unmatched. The CDR3 consists of 15 residues. Germline V lookup: CDR1 MNHEY, CDR2 SVGAGI. In DNA, the CDR3 is TGTGCCAGCAGTCTACTAGCGGAACCCACCTACGAGCAGTACTTC. Its translation: CASSLLAEPTYEQYF.

The V and J genes are TRBV7-9 and TRBJ1-1; D gene ambiguous. Per germline, CDR1 SEHNR and CDR2 FQNEAQ (reference sequence). V was clipped by 2 bases and J by 2 bases, with 9 bases between them. The CDR3 length is 14 residues. CDR3 amino acids: CASSLSAFNTEAFF. In DNA form, the CDR3 reads TGTGCCAGCAGCTTATCGGCATTTAACACTGAAGCTTTCTTT. Full variable domain (rest looked up from reference TRBV7-9 and TRBJ1-1): DTGVSQNPRHKITKRGQNVTFRCDPISEHNRLYWYRQTLGQGPEFLTYFQNEAQLEKSRLLSDRFSAERPKGSFSTLEIQRTEQGDSAMYLCASSLSAFNTEAFFGQGTRLTVV.

This clone was counted a single time. V gene TRBV7-3 combines with J gene TRBJ2-3; maybe TRBD2 (6 bases). CDR1 and CDR2 (germline): SGHTA, FQGTGA. This CDR3 comprises 17 residues. Trimming removed 5 bases at V and 2 bases at J, with 20 bases between. DNA for the CDR3: TGTGCCAGCAGCCCGACTAGTCGATCCCCCCCCACAGATACGCAGTATTTT. Translated, it gives CASSPTSRSPPTDTQYF.